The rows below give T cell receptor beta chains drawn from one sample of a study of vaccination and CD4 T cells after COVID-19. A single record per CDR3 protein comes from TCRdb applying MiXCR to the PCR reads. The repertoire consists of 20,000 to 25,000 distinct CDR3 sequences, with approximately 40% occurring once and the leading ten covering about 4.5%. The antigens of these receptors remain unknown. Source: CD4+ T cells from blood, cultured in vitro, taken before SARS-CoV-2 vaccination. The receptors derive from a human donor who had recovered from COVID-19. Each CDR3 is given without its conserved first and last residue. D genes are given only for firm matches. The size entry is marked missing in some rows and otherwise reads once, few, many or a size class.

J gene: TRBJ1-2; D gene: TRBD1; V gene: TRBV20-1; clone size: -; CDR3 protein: SARGDRDSYGYT
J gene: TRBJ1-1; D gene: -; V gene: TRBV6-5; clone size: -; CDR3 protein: ASSYGRVNTEAF
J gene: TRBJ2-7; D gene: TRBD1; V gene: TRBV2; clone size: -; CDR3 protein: ASSGQGTYEQY
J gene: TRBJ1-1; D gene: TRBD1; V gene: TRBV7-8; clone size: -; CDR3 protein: ASSLEGARNEAF
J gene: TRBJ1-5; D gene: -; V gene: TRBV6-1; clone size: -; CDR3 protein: ASSNRYFGPQH
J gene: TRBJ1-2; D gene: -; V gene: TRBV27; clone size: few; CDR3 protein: ASSADRYGYT
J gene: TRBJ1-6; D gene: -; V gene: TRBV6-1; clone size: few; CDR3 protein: ASSLVDSSPLH
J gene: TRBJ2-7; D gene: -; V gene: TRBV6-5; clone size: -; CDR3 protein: ASSYSLYIEQY
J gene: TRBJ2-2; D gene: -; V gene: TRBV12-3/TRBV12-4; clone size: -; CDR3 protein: ASSLYRTTGELF
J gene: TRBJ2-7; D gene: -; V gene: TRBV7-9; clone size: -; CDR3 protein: ASSRRASESYEQY
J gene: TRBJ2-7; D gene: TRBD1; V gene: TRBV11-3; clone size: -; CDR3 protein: ASSLETGGKY
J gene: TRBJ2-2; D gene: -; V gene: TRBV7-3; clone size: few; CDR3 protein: ASSSYGGSNTGELF
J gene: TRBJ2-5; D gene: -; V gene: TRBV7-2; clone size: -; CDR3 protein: ASSFGREETQY
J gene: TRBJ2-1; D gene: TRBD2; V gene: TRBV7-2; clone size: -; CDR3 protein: ASSSQRGDNEQF
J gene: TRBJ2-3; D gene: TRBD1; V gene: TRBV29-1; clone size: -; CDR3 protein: SADRGTSTDTQY
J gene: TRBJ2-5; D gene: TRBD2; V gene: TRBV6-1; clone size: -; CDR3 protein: ASSERSGRIEETQY
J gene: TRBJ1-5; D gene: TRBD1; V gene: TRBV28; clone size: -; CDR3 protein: ASISGTGGSQPQH
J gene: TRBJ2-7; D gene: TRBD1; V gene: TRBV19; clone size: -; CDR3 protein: ASRQTGTYEQY
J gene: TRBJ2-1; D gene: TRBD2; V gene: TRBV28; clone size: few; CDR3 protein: ASSLVASGRRRNEQF
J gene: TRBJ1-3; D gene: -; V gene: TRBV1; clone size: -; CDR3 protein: TSSQEGPAGNTIY
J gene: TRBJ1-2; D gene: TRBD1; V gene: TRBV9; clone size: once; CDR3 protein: ASSVAWTGMDYGYT
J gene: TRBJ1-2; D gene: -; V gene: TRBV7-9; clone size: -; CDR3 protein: ASSWDAGDT
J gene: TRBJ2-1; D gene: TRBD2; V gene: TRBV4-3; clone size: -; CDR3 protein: ASSAQASGDNEQF
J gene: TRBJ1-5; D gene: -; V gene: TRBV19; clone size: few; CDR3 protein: ASSAQTGYQPQH
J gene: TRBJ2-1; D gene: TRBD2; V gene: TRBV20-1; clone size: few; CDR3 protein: SASPTSGKGEQF
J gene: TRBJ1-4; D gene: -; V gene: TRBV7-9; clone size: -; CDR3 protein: ASSLSQGLNEKLF
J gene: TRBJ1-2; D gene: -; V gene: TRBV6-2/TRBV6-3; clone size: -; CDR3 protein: ASSSLGTNYGYT
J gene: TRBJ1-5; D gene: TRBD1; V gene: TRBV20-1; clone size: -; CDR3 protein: SARQTGTGRSNQPQH
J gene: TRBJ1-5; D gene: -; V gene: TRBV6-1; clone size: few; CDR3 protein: ASSESAVPNQPQH
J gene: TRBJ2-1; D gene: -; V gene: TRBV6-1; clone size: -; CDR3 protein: ASSVTQQGQF
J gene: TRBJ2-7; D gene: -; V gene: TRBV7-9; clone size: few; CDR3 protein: ASSLDGGDPHEQY
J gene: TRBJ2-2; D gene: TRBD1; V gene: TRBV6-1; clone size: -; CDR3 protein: ASSLRDRNTGELF
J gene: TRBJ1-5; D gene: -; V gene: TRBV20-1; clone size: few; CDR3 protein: SARQGGNQPQH
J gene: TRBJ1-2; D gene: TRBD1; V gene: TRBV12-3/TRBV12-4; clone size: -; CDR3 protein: ASSLGGTGNGYT
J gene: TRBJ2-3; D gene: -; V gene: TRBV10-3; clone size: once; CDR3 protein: AVSSSTEGTDTQY
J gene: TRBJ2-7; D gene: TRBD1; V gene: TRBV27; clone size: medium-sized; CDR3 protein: ASTGTGDYEQY
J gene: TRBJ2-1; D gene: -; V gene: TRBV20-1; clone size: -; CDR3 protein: SARTLQLYNEQF
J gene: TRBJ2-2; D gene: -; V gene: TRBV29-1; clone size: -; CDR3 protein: SVRRGNTGELF
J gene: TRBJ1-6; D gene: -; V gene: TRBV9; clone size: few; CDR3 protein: ASSVEPYGVESPLH
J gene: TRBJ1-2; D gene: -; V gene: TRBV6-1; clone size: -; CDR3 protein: ASSLRAYYGYT
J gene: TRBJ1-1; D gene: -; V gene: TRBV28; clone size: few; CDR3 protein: ASSLSGFTEAF
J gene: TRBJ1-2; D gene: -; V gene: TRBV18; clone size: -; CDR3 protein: ASSPRRWAGEIWGYT
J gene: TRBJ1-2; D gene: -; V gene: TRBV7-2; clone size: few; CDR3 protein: ASRSLGDKGIYGYT
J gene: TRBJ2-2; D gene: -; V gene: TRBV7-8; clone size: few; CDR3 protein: ASSLGRALGTGELF
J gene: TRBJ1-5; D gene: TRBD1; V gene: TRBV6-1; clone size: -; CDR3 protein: ASNDGQGRQPQH
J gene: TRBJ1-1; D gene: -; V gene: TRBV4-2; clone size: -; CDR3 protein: ASSQVPATEAF
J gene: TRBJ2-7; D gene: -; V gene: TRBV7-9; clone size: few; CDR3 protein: ASSLVVGAGISYEQY
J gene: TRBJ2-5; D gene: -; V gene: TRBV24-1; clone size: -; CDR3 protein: ATSWGRGQETQY
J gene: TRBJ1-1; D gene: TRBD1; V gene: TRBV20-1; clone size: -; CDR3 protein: SAPNPDRGRTEAF
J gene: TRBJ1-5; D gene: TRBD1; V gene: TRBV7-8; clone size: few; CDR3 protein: ASSLRTGNFQPQH
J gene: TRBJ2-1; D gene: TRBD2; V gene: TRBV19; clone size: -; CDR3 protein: ASSSLAGGGSYNEQF
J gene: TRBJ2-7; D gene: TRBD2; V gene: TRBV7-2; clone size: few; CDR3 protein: ASSYIGTSYEQY